This is a list of T cell receptor beta chains from one sample in a study of post-analysis software for immune sequencing data. TCRdb re-analysed the PCR reads in MiXCR, keeping a single row per CDR3 protein. The data contain 650,000 to 850,000 distinct CDR3 sequences, around 50% of them singletons. The sample was blood. The receptors derive from a girl aged 5 to 17 with multiple sclerosis. Both conserved end residues are part of each CDR3.

CDR3 length: 14
V gene: TRBV5-5
J gene: TRBJ2-1
CDR3 protein: CASSLVGRENEQFF

CDR3 length: 15
V gene: TRBV5-1
J gene: TRBJ2-3
CDR3 protein: CASSLKGGRTDTQYF

CDR3 length: 15
V gene: TRBV5-1
J gene: TRBJ1-1
CDR3 protein: CASSLGTWGGTEAFF

CDR3 length: 15
V gene: TRBV3-1
J gene: TRBJ1-2
CDR3 protein: CASGFGQGTSYGYTF

CDR3 length: 14
V gene: TRBV6-5
J gene: TRBJ1-2
CDR3 protein: CASSRQGRDYGYTF

CDR3 length: 13
V gene: TRBV6-1
J gene: TRBJ2-1
CDR3 protein: CASSERVDNEQFF

CDR3 length: 16
V gene: TRBV12-3/TRBV12-4
J gene: TRBJ2-1
CDR3 protein: CASGEKGLAGGDEQFF

CDR3 length: 20
V gene: TRBV10-3
J gene: TRBJ2-7
CDR3 protein: CAIRGNFGQGLAGYSYEQYF

CDR3 length: 21
V gene: TRBV5-1
J gene: TRBJ2-6
CDR3 protein: CASRSSVSRDSDNSGANVLTF

CDR3 length: 13
V gene: TRBV5-1
J gene: TRBJ2-7
CDR3 protein: CASSPGGPNEQYF

CDR3 length: 17
V gene: TRBV5-1
J gene: TRBJ2-7
CDR3 protein: CASSSVETGPYLYEQYF

CDR3 length: 19
V gene: TRBV5-1
J gene: TRBJ1-5
CDR3 protein: CASSLVFDRGCNGNQPQHF

CDR3 length: 12
V gene: TRBV20-1
J gene: TRBJ1-2
CDR3 protein: CSASGTSYGYTF

CDR3 length: 15
V gene: TRBV29-1
J gene: TRBJ2-1
CDR3 protein: CSVAIAGGPFDEQFF

CDR3 length: 13
V gene: TRBV20-1
J gene: TRBJ2-5
CDR3 protein: CSARLAIQETQYF

CDR3 length: 17
V gene: TRBV12-3/TRBV12-4
J gene: TRBJ2-3
CDR3 protein: CASSLSGLAISTDTQYF

CDR3 length: 16
V gene: TRBV3-1
J gene: TRBJ2-1
CDR3 protein: CASSQDLRGGEDEQFF

CDR3 length: 15
V gene: TRBV10-3
J gene: TRBJ2-3
CDR3 protein: CAISIGPPNTDTQYF

CDR3 length: 14
V gene: TRBV20-1
J gene: TRBJ1-5
CDR3 protein: CSAREGGRDQPQHF

CDR3 length: 14
V gene: TRBV27
J gene: TRBJ2-7
CDR3 protein: CASGRTGYSYEQYF

CDR3 length: 15
V gene: TRBV6-2/TRBV6-3
J gene: TRBJ1-2
CDR3 protein: CASRPTGEGLYGYTF

CDR3 length: 13
V gene: TRBV29-1
J gene: TRBJ1-1
CDR3 protein: CSVAQGVGTEAFF

CDR3 length: 16
V gene: TRBV3-1
J gene: TRBJ2-4
CDR3 protein: CASSQASQRFRNIQYF

CDR3 length: 13
V gene: TRBV28
J gene: -
CDR3 protein: CASRLGTVYEQYF

CDR3 length: 17
V gene: TRBV20-1
J gene: TRBJ2-5
CDR3 protein: CSARDRGQGDLQETQYF

CDR3 length: 17
V gene: TRBV7-3
J gene: TRBJ2-1
CDR3 protein: CASSPLGGVISYNEQFF

CDR3 length: 17
V gene: TRBV3-1
J gene: TRBJ2-5
CDR3 protein: CASSQDGTSWGRETQYF

CDR3 length: 15
V gene: TRBV10-3
J gene: TRBJ2-5
CDR3 protein: CAIREPGRTQETQYF

CDR3 length: 14
V gene: TRBV7-6
J gene: TRBJ1-2
CDR3 protein: CASSFPAGLGGYTF

CDR3 length: 17
V gene: TRBV5-1
J gene: TRBJ2-1
CDR3 protein: CASSLGGRVNSYNEQFF

CDR3 length: 15
V gene: TRBV10-3
J gene: TRBJ1-1
CDR3 protein: CAIRREAGRNTEAFF

CDR3 length: 15
V gene: TRBV9
J gene: TRBJ2-5
CDR3 protein: CASSLSGQRQETQYF

CDR3 length: 13
V gene: TRBV6-5
J gene: TRBJ2-7
CDR3 protein: CASSYRGHYEQYF

CDR3 length: 12
V gene: TRBV5-1
J gene: TRBJ2-6
CDR3 protein: CASMVWANVLTF

CDR3 length: 15
V gene: TRBV4-2
J gene: TRBJ1-1
CDR3 protein: CASSPSASNGAEAFF

CDR3 length: 14
V gene: TRBV7-9
J gene: TRBJ2-5
CDR3 protein: CASSRTRTSETQYF

CDR3 length: 17
V gene: TRBV9
J gene: TRBJ2-5
CDR3 protein: CASSAPLSGGAPETQYF

CDR3 length: 13
V gene: TRBV12-3/TRBV12-4
J gene: TRBJ2-7
CDR3 protein: CASSMQQTYEQYF

CDR3 length: 14
V gene: TRBV7-6
J gene: -
CDR3 protein: CASNSTSGVDEQYF

CDR3 length: 14
V gene: TRBV2
J gene: TRBJ2-7
CDR3 protein: CASSVEQGSYEQYF

CDR3 length: 16
V gene: TRBV4-1
J gene: TRBJ2-1
CDR3 protein: CASSQVDRPSYNEQFF

CDR3 length: 16
V gene: TRBV21-1
J gene: TRBJ1-1
CDR3 protein: CASSPRRIPMNTEAFF

CDR3 length: 15
V gene: TRBV7-8
J gene: TRBJ2-7
CDR3 protein: CASSTTSLAGGEQYF

CDR3 length: 11
V gene: TRBV29-1
J gene: TRBJ2-3
CDR3 protein: CSAGEADTQYF

CDR3 length: 14
V gene: TRBV5-1
J gene: TRBJ2-4
CDR3 protein: CASGSTGGEDIQYF

CDR3 length: 16
V gene: TRBV20-1
J gene: TRBJ2-4
CDR3 protein: CSATPRTTLAKNIQYF

CDR3 length: 16
V gene: TRBV7-8
J gene: TRBJ1-1
CDR3 protein: CASSTEGWVMNTEAFF